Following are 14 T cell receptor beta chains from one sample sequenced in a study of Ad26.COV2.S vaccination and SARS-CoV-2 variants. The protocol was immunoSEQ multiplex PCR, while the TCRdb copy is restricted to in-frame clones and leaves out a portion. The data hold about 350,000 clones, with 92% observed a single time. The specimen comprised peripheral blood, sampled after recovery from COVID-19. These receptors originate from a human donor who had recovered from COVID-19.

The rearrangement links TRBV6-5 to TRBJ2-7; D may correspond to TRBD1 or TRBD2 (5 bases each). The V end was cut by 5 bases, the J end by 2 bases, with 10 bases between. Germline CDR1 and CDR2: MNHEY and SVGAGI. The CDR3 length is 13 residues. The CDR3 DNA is TGTGCCAGCAGTACGGGACCGGCCTACGAGCAGTACTTC. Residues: CASSTGPAYEQYF.

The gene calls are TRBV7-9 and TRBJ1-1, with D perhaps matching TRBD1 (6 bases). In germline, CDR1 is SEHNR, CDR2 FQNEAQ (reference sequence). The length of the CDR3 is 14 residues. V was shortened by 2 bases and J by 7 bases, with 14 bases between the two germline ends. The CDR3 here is CASSLRTVAIEAFF. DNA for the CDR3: TGTGCCAGCAGCTTAAGGACAGTCGCAATTGAAGCTTTCTTT.

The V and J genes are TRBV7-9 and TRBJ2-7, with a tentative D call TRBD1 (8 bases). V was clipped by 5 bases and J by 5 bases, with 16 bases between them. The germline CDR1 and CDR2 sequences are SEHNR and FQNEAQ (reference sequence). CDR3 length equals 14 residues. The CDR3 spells CASSPRTGRDEQYF. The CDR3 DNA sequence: TGTGCCAGCAGCCCACGGACAGGGAGGGACGAGCAGTACTTC.

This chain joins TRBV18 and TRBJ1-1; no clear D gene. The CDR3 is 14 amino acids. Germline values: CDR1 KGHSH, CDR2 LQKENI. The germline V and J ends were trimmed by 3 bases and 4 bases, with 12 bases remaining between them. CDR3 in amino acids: CASSPTDEGTEAFF. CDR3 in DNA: TGTGCCAGCTCACCTACGGACGAGGGCACTGAAGCTTTCTTT.

The CDR3 DNA reads TGTGCCAGCTCACCCATAGAGGGGGCCTACGAGCAGTACTTC. It yields the protein CASSPIEGAYEQYF. The chain recombines TRBV18 with TRBJ2-7, with a weak D call TRBD1 (6 bases). Trimming removed 3 bases at V and 2 bases at J, with 11 bases between. The CDR3 consists of 14 residues. Germline CDR1 reads KGHSH; CDR2 reads LQKENI.

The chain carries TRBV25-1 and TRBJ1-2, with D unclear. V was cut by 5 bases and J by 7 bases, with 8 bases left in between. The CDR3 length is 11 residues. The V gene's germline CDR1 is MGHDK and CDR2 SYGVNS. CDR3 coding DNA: TGTGCCAGCAGTAGGGAAGTTGGCTACACCTTC. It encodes CASSREVGYTF.

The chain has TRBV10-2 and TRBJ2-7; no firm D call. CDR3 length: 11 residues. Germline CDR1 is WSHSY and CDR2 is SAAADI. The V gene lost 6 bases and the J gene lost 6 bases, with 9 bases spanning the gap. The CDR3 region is CASSDPGEQYF. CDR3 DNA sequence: TGCGCCAGCAGCGACCCGGGCGAGCAGTACTTC.

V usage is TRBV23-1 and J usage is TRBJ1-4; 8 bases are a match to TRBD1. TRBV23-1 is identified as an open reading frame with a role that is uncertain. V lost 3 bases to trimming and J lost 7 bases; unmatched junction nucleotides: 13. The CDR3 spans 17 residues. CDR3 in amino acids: CASSQLLKDRVGEKLFF. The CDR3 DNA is TGCGCCAGCAGTCAGCTCCTTAAGGACAGGGTGGGTGAAAAACTGTTTTTT.

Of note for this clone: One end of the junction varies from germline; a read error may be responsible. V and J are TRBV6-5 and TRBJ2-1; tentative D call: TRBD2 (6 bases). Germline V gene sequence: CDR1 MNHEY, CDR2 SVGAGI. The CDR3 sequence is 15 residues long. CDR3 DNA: TGTGCTAGCAGTTACGGGGCGGGGACCTACAATGAGCAGTTCTTC. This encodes CASSYGAGTYNEQFF.

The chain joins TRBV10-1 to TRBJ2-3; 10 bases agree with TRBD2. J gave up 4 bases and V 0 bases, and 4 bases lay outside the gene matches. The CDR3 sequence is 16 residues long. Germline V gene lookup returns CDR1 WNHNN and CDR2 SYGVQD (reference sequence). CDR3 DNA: TGCGCCAGCAGTGAGTCCGGGACTAGCGCCCCAGATACGCAGTATTTT. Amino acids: CASSESGTSAPDTQYF.

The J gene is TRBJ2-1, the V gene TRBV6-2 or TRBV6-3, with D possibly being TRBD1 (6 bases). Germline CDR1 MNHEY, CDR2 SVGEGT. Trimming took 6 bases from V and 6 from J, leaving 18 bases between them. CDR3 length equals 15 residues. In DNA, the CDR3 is TGTGCCAGCAGCGACAGGTTTAGGTATGGCAATGAGCAGTTCTTC. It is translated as CASSDRFRYGNEQFF.

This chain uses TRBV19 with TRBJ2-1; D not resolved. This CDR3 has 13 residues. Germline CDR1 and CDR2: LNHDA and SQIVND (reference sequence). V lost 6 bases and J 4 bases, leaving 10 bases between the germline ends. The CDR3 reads CASRGTLYNEQFF. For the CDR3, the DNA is TGTGCCAGTAGGGGTACCTTATACAATGAGCAGTTCTTC.

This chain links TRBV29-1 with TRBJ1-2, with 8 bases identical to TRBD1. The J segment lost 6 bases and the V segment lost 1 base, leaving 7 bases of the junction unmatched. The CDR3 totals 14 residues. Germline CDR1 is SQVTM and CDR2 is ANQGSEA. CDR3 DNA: TGCAGCGTTGAAGGTGGTGTGACAGGGGATGGCTACACCTTC. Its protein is CSVEGGVTGDGYTF.

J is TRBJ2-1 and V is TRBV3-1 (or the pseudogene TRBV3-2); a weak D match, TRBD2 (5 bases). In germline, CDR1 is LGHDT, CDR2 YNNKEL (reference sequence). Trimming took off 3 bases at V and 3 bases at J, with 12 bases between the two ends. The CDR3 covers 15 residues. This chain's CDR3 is CASSQIPGLYNEQFF. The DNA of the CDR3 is TGTGCCAGCAGCCAGATCCCAGGACTCTACAATGAGCAGTTCTTC.